The 32 T cell receptor beta chains below all came from one sample that was sequenced in a study of blood T cell repertoires in COVID-19. The assay was immunoSEQ multiplex PCR, and TCRdb's table has in-frame clones only and misses some. The table records roughly 250,000 clones, around 85% of them present only once. Material: peripheral blood. These receptors all stem from a human donor with COVID-19, enrolled during active disease. The donor label of this sample is uncertain.

The chain links TRBV28 to TRBJ1-6, with TRBD1 identical over 8 bases. Germline V lookup: CDR1 MDHEN, CDR2 SYDVKM. The CDR3 runs 18 residues. With 6 bases clipped from V and 2 bases from J, the junction kept 12 bases outside the gene matches. This CDR3 is CASRPDRDRRAYNSPLHF. The CDR3 DNA follows: TGTGCCAGCAGGCCGGACCGGGACAGGAGGGCCTATAATTCACCCCTCCACTTT.

The chain links TRBV7-3 to TRBJ2-3, with D tentatively TRBD2 (5 bases). The CDR3 runs 14 residues. Germline values: CDR1 SGHTA, CDR2 FQGTGA. V was trimmed by 3 bases and J by 4 bases, leaving 11 bases between them. In nucleotides, the CDR3 is TGTGCCAGCAGCTTCCTATCCGGGGCAGATACGCAGTATTTT. This sequence encodes CASSFLSGADTQYF.

The chain uses TRBV15 and TRBJ1-1; D unclear. There are 17 residues in the CDR3. V was cut by 1 base and J by 2 bases, with 17 bases left in between. Looked up from germline, CDR1 is LNHNV and CDR2 is YYDKDF (reference sequence). CDR3 coding DNA: TGTGCCACCAGCAGAGGGCAGGTTGAACCGTTTAACACTGAAGCTTTCTTT. Its translation is CATSRGQVEPFNTEAFF.

The genes are TRBV6-6 and TRBJ1-2; 10 positions agree with TRBD1. The germline V gene has CDR1 MNHNY and CDR2 SVGAGI (reference sequence). CDR3 size: 13 residues. Trimming at V came to 3 bases and at J to 13 bases, leaving 8 bases not matched to a gene. In DNA, the CDR3 is TGTGCCAGCAGTTATGGGACAGGGGTTCTCCGCACCTTC. This codes for CASSYGTGVLRTF.

V and J are TRBV10-3 and TRBJ1-1, with D hard to call. Trimming shortened V by 0 bases and J by 8 bases, and 10 bases separated the two germline ends. Germline CDR1 and CDR2: ENHRY and SYGVKD. There are 13 residues in the CDR3. CDR3 in DNA: TGTGCCATCAGTGAGTCGAGGGTAGGCGAAGCTTTCTTT. Translation: CAISESRVGEAFF.

The CDR3 spells CASSPGQDSYEQYF. The CDR3 nucleotides are TGTGCCAGCAGTCCGGGACAGGACTCCTACGAGCAGTACTTC. The rearrangement links TRBV27 to TRBJ2-7; 8 bases map to TRBD1. The V gene's germline CDR1 is MNHEY and CDR2 SMNVEV (reference sequence). CDR3 length: 14 amino acids. V gave up 5 bases and J gave up 0 bases; unmatched junction bases: 3.

CDR3 bases: TGTGCCAGCAGTGGGGGACTCCGGAATGAGCAGTTCTTC. It is translated as CASSGGLRNEQFF. This rearrangement joins TRBV2 to TRBJ2-1, with a weak D call TRBD2 (6 bases). Germline loops: CDR1 SNHLY, CDR2 FYNNEI. V lost 4 bases and J 7 bases, leaving 11 bases between the germline ends. This CDR3 is 13 amino acids long.

This clone has at least ten counts. The chain uses TRBV15 and TRBJ1-5; 12 bases are a match to TRBD1. Germline V gives CDR1 LNHNV, CDR2 YYDKDF (reference sequence). The CDR3 runs 16 residues. V shed 8 bases, J shed 3 bases, and the junction held 8 bases outside the gene matches. CDR3 loop: CATAGTGGATNQPQHF. DNA of the CDR3: TGTGCCACCGCGGGGACAGGGGGCGCAACCAATCAGCCCCAGCATTTT. The full variable domain, in which reference TRBV15 and TRBJ1-5 provide the parts outside the CDR3, is DAMVIQNPRYQVTQFGKPVTLSCSQTLNHNVMYWYQQKSSQAPKLLFHYYDKDFNNEADTPDNFQSRRPNTSFCFLDIRSPGLGDTAMYLCATAGTGGATNQPQHFGDGTRLSIL.

V is TRBV11-2 and J is TRBJ2-7; unclear D gene. This CDR3 has 14 amino acids. The germline V gene encodes CDR1 SGHAT and CDR2 FQNNGV. V lost 5 bases and J 5 bases, leaving 16 bases between the germline ends. The CDR3 loop is CASSPGPVRNEQYF. CDR3 nucleotides: TGTGCCAGCAGCCCGGGTCCCGTAAGGAACGAGCAGTACTTC.

The chain has TRBV10-3 and TRBJ1-2, with D unclear. V lost 2 bases and J lost 6, with 13 bases in between. The CDR3 covers 14 residues. Germline CDR1 is ENHRY and CDR2 is SYGVKD. CDR3 protein: CAISEIQASDGYTF. The CDR3 DNA reads TGTGCCATCAGTGAGATTCAGGCGTCGGATGGCTACACCTTC.

The genes are TRBV1 and TRBJ2-1; TRBD2, the table's D call, lacks a check against the DNA. TRBV1 is deemed a pseudogene. There are 14 residues in the CDR3. Here the CDR3 DNA reads TGCACCAGCAGCCAGACTAGACCCTACAATGAGCAGTTCTTC. Translated: CTSSQTRPYNEQFF.

This clone was found a few times. The same CDR3 can be traced to other DNA sequences in this sample. J is TRBJ2-7 and V is TRBV27, with 8 bases matching TRBD2. Germline V CDR1 and CDR2: MNHEY, SMNVEV (reference sequence). The CDR3 is 14 residues long. With V trimmed by 5 bases and J by 0 bases, 3 bases remained unmatched. This CDR3 reads CASSRAGGSYEQYF. CDR3 nucleotides: TGTGCCAGCAGTAGGGCGGGAGGCTCCTACGAGCAGTACTTC.

The J gene is TRBJ1-1, the V gene TRBV19; perhaps TRBD1 as D (6 bases). The CDR3 loop spans 14 amino acids. V gave up 4 bases and J gave up 6 bases, with 15 bases separating them. Germline loops: CDR1 LNHDA, CDR2 SQIVND (reference sequence). CDR3 DNA sequence: TGTGCCAGTAGTACGAGCAGACAGGCCGCTGAAGCTTTCTTT. Translating it yields CASSTSRQAAEAFF.

V gene TRBV27 combines with J gene TRBJ1-3; D unclear. Trimming took off 5 bases at V and 4 bases at J, with 12 bases between the two ends. CDR1 and CDR2 (germline): MNHEY, SMNVEV (reference sequence). The CDR3 extends over 14 amino acids. The CDR3, as DNA: TGTGCCAGCAGTCAGGCCCTTGGGGGAAACACCATATATTTT. Protein: CASSQALGGNTIYF.

The count of this clone is one. The rearrangement joins TRBV10-3 to TRBJ2-2; 7 bases agree with TRBD2. The germline V gene has CDR1 ENHRY and CDR2 SYGVKD. The CDR3 covers 17 residues. J lost 0 bases, V lost 2 bases, and 6 bases had no gene match. The CDR3 DNA sequence: TGTGCCATCAGTGAGCGGGGAGGACTAGCGAACACCGGGGAGCTGTTTTTT. This codes for CAISERGGLANTGELFF.

V usage is TRBV28 and J usage is TRBJ1-4, with D unresolved. V lost 3 bases and J lost 6, with 11 bases in between. This CDR3 contains 14 residues. Germline loops: CDR1 MDHEN, CDR2 SYDVKM. Here the CDR3 reads CASSFGPSDEKLFF. In DNA, the CDR3 is TGTGCCAGCAGTTTTGGGCCCTCGGATGAAAAACTGTTTTTT.

The V gene is TRBV9, the J gene TRBJ1-3; tentatively, D is TRBD1 (5 bases). The CDR3 totals 15 residues. Germline-derived CDR1 and CDR2 are SGDLS and YYNGEE. V lost 5 bases, J lost 0 bases, and 12 bases lay in between. CDR3 residues: CASRQGLLSGNTIYF. CDR3 DNA: TGTGCCAGCAGGCAGGGTCTACTCTCTGGAAACACCATATATTTT.

The chain carries TRBV2 and TRBJ2-5; D gene unclear. The CDR3 is made up of 13 amino acids. The germline V and J ends were trimmed by 7 bases and 2 bases, with 11 bases remaining between them. Germline CDR1 and CDR2: SNHLY and FYNNEI. The chain's CDR3 is CASIGPVQETQYF. Here the CDR3 DNA reads TGTGCCAGCATTGGGCCGGTTCAAGAGACCCAGTACTTC.

V usage is TRBV19 and J usage is TRBJ2-1; possible D gene TRBD2, 7 bases. V was trimmed by 10 bases and J by 5 bases, leaving 18 bases between them. The CDR3 length is 14 residues. Germline-derived CDR1 and CDR2 are LNHDA and SQIVND (reference sequence). In nucleotides, the CDR3 is TGTGCCACCCACGGGGGGCCGTTGGACAATGAGCAGTTCTTC. Protein sequence: CATHGGPLDNEQFF.

J is TRBJ1-4 and V is TRBV6-5, with TRBD1 matching 8 bases. The germline V gene encodes CDR1 MNHEY and CDR2 SVGAGI. The junction had 6 bases not matched to a gene; V was cut back by 4 bases and J by 8 bases. This CDR3 contains 14 residues. The CDR3 sequence: CASSSSGTGEKLFF. As DNA, the CDR3 is TGTGCCAGCAGTTCCTCCGGGACAGGAGAAAAACTGTTTTTT.

The genes are TRBV5-4 and TRBJ2-2; 10 nucleotides agree with TRBD2. Germline values: CDR1 SGHNT, CDR2 YYREEE (reference sequence). The CDR3 has 16 residues. V trimming: 0 bases; J trimming: 4 bases; junction bases outside the gene matches: 3. In nucleotides, the CDR3 is TGTGCCAGCAGCTTGGGGAGCGGGAGGGCCACCGGGGAGCTGTTTTTT. The encoded protein is CASSLGSGRATGELFF.

This CDR3 reads CASSPQLDRTDTQYF. The CDR3 nucleotides read TGTGCCAGCTCACCTCAACTAGACCGCACAGATACGCAGTATTTT. This chain uses TRBV18 with TRBJ2-3, with D perhaps TRBD2 (5 bases). CDR3 length: 15 amino acids. V was cut by 3 bases and J by 1 base, with 11 bases left in between. In germline, CDR1 is KGHSH, CDR2 LQKENI. The full variable domain, with the rest looked up from reference TRBV18 and TRBJ2-3, is NAGVMQNPRHLVRRRGQEARLRCSPMKGHSHVYWYRQLPEEGLKFMVYLQKENIIDESGMPKERFSAEFPKEGPSILRIQQVVRGDSAAYFCASSPQLDRTDTQYFGPGTRLTVL.

This clone was picked up a small number of times. The chain joins TRBV7-2 to TRBJ2-3; TRBD2 agrees at 8 bases. CDR3 length: 18 amino acids. Germline-derived CDR1 and CDR2 are SGHTA and FQGNSA. Germline trimming cut 5 bases from V and 3 bases from J; bases unmatched to any gene: 16. CDR3 region: CASSLLGTRAGVTDTQYF. The CDR3 nucleotides are TGTGCCAGCAGCCTGCTAGGTACTAGAGCGGGAGTAACAGATACGCAGTATTTT. Full variable domain (outside the CDR3, taken from reference TRBV7-2 and TRBJ2-3): GAGVSQSPSNKVTEKGKDVELRCDPISGHTALYWYRQSLGQGLEFLIYFQGNSAPDKSGLPSDRFSAERTGGSVSTLTIQRTQQEDSAVYLCASSLLGTRAGVTDTQYFGPGTRLTVL.

This chain links TRBV5-1 with TRBJ2-5; 10 positions agree with TRBD2. The germline V gene has CDR1 SGHRS and CDR2 YFSETQ. CDR3 length equals 15 residues. V lost 4 bases and J lost 4; bases outside the gene matches: 7. CDR3 sequence (DNA): TGCGCCAGCAGCCCGAGCGGGAGGGCCTCAGAGACCCAGTACTTC. It specifies CASSPSGRASETQYF. Using reference TRBV5-1 and TRBJ2-5 for the parts outside the CDR3, the full variable domain is KAGVTQTPRYLIKTRGQQVTLSCSPISGHRSVSWYQQTPGQGLQFLFEYFSETQRNKGNFPGRFSGRQFSNSRSEMNVSTLELGDSALYLCASSPSGRASETQYFGPGTRLLVL.

The chain uses TRBV11-2 and TRBJ1-3; D might be TRBD1 (5 bases). This CDR3 region has 15 residues. The V end was cut by 2 bases, the J end by 4 bases, with 12 bases between. From germline, CDR1 is SGHAT and CDR2 FQNNGV. CDR3 region: CASSLIRGEGNTIYF. The CDR3, as DNA: TGTGCCAGCAGCTTAATCCGGGGGGAAGGAAACACCATATATTTT.

V usage is TRBV9 and J usage is TRBJ1-5; no firm D call. Per germline, CDR1 SGDLS and CDR2 YYNGEE. CDR3 size: 15 residues. Trimming took 0 bases from V and 7 from J, leaving 14 bases between them. The CDR3 reads CASSVVAGDNQPQHF. CDR3 nucleotide sequence: TGTGCCAGCAGCGTAGTGGCAGGCGACAACCAGCCCCAGCATTTT. The entire variable domain, with the rest obtained from reference TRBV9 and TRBJ1-5, is as follows: DSGVTQTPKHLITATGQRVTLRCSPRSGDLSVYWYQQSLDQGLQFLIQYYNGEERAKGNILERFSAQQFPDLHSELNLSSLELGDSALYFCASSVVAGDNQPQHFGDGTRLSIL.

This sequence joins TRBV18 and TRBJ2-3, with a possible D match to TRBD1 (5 bases). Germline V gene data show CDR1 as KGHSH and CDR2 as LQKENI. This CDR3 has 15 residues. Deletions cut 2 bases from V and 0 bases from J, with 9 bases between. The CDR3 sequence: CASSPDRASTDTQYF. The DNA of the CDR3 is TGTGCCAGCTCACCAGACAGAGCTAGCACAGATACGCAGTATTTT.

The genes are TRBV6-5 and TRBJ2-3; 9 bases fit TRBD2. CDR1 is MNHEY and CDR2 is SVGAGI in the germline V gene. V lost 0 bases and J lost 4; bases outside the gene matches: 2. CDR3 length: 15 amino acids. This CDR3 is CASSYSREGADTQYF. The CDR3 DNA sequence: TGTGCCAGCAGTTACTCGCGGGAGGGCGCAGATACGCAGTATTTT.

This sequence joins TRBV7-2 and TRBJ2-2, with D tentatively TRBD1 (6 bases). The CDR3 runs to 14 residues. Germline CDR1 and CDR2: SGHTA and FQGNSA. The ends were cut back, 3 bases at V and 7 bases at J, with 12 bases in the middle. The CDR3 loop reads CASSFHRTDGELFF. The CDR3 coding sequence is TGTGCCAGCAGCTTCCATAGGACAGACGGGGAGCTGTTTTTT.

The chain uses TRBV5-1 and TRBJ2-7; 9 bases are a match to TRBD1. V lost 2 bases and J lost 2; bases outside the gene matches: 8. The length of the CDR3 is 16 residues. From germline, CDR1 is SGHRS and CDR2 YFSETQ. The CDR3 here is CASSLQPTGGAYEQYF. The CDR3 DNA follows: TGCGCCAGCAGCTTACAACCGACAGGGGGAGCCTACGAGCAGTACTTC. Full variable domain (remainder filled in from reference TRBV5-1 and TRBJ2-7): KAGVTQTPRYLIKTRGQQVTLSCSPISGHRSVSWYQQTPGQGLQFLFEYFSETQRNKGNFPGRFSGRQFSNSRSEMNVSTLELGDSALYLCASSLQPTGGAYEQYFGPGTRLTVT.

The chain carries TRBV6-5 and TRBJ1-2; D not resolved. The V gene's germline CDR1 is MNHEY and CDR2 SVGAGI. V was pared by 4 bases and J by 4 bases, with 16 bases between. The length of the CDR3 is 15 residues. The CDR3 DNA sequence: TGTGCCAGCAGTTCGATCGGGGTGGGTGGCTATGGCTACACCTTC. This encodes CASSSIGVGGYGYTF.

V is TRBV6-1 and J is TRBJ2-2; a weak D match, TRBD2 (7 bases). The CDR3 is made up of 16 amino acids. Trimming removed 2 bases from V and 2 bases from J, with 12 bases in between. In germline, CDR1 is MNHNS, CDR2 SASEGT. The CDR3 DNA follows: TGTGCCAGCAGTGAACGGGGAGGGGGTAACACCGGGGAGCTGTTTTTT. Its translation is CASSERGGGNTGELFF.